The next 5 T cell receptor beta chains were all read from a single sample in a study of PD-1 blockade in classical Hodgkin lymphoma. Patients all relapsed after autologous stem cell transplantation, and there was variation in brentuximab vedotin exposure. TCRdb's table, derived via immunoSEQ multiplex PCR, lists solely in-frame clones and lacks some. Here the sample spans approximately 80,000 clones, roughly 89% being singletons. The specimen was peripheral blood mononuclear cells (PBMCs), collected at baseline. The receptors come from a human donor with classical Hodgkin lymphoma.

CDR3 coding DNA: TGTGCCAGTAGCCGTCCCGGGACAGGGACCGGGGAGCTGTTTTTT. It yields the protein CASSRPGTGTGELFF. The V call is TRBV19, the J call TRBJ2-2; 9 bases are shared with TRBD1. V trimming: 6 bases; J trimming: 5 bases; junction bases outside the gene matches: 7. The germline V gene has CDR1 LNHDA and CDR2 SQIVND (reference sequence). The CDR3 is made up of 15 amino acids.

The genes are TRBV5-6 and TRBJ1-1, with 11 bases fitting TRBD1. CDR1 is SGHDT and CDR2 is YYEEEE in the germline V gene. The V and J ends lost 5 bases and 3 bases, in that order; junction bases with no gene match: 0. The CDR3 loop spans 13 amino acids. This CDR3 is CASRGQGDTEAFF. CDR3 bases: TGTGCCAGCAGGGGACAGGGGGACACTGAAGCTTTCTTT.

The chain recombines TRBV10-2 with TRBJ2-2; maybe TRBD2 (6 bases). The CDR3 is 13 residues long. Germline values: CDR1 WSHSY, CDR2 SAAADI. Trimming stripped 9 bases from V and 0 bases from J, with 8 bases between. The CDR3 DNA reads TGCGCCAGTCAGCGGGCGAACACCGGGGAGCTGTTTTTT. This codes for CASQRANTGELFF.

The chain links TRBV15 to TRBJ2-1, with no clear D. Trimming removed 0 bases at V and 0 bases at J, with 12 bases between. Germline CDR1 LNHNV, CDR2 YYDKDF (reference sequence). The CDR3 spans 17 residues. The CDR3 here is CATSREAFLSSYNEQFF. Here the CDR3 DNA reads TGTGCCACCAGCAGAGAGGCCTTCCTGAGCTCCTACAATGAGCAGTTCTTC.

The genes are TRBV15 and TRBJ2-1, with 12 bases lining up with TRBD2. This CDR3 has 16 residues. The J segment lost 7 bases and the V segment lost 3 bases, leaving 7 bases of the junction unmatched. Germline CDR1 is LNHNV and CDR2 is YYDKDF (reference sequence). The CDR3 bases are TGTGCCACCAGCAGCAGGACTAGCGGGATAGGAAATGAGCAGTTCTTC. This encodes CATSSRTSGIGNEQFF.